The text below deals with one T cell receptor beta chain. This clone was detected only a few times. Its antigen specificity is not known. No base quality information exists; no much larger clone differs at one position. From each donor, a single peripheral blood sample of about 120 mL on average was drawn into heparinised tubes. Using a panel that included CD45RO, CCR7, CD25, CD127, CD95 and CD27, naive, central memory, regulatory and stem cell-like memory CD4+ T cells were sorted on a BD FACSAria II. A purity above 98% was achieved for all sorted populations. PBMCs were isolated right away by Lymphoprep density gradient centrifugation and were stained directly, without culture. So that batch effects would be minimized, each experiment stained and sorted samples in pairs, pairing one healthy donor with one patient. This specimen comes from a study of beta chain features in type 1 diabetes (dated by TCRdb to 2016 to 2019). Background on the whole study: No differences in mean age, gender distribution, total cell number or subset yield were found between patients and healthy donors. In the study, TCRB repertoires of sorted circulating CD4+ T cell subsets from recently diagnosed type 1 diabetes patients were compared with those of matched healthy donors. A total of 107,917,701 sorted cells were examined across all samples, and the number of cells per subset was strongly correlated with RNA yield. Regulatory and stem cell-like memory subsets were isolated from only 8 patients and roughly 8 healthy donors, whereas naive and central memory subsets came from all 30 or so donors. Overall study outcomes, separate from this receptor: HLA sub-analyses involved small numbers of individuals, so any influence of HLA type on TCRB rearrangement remained unresolved. Shorter templates might have been favored by PCR, but patient and control samples were amplified and corrected together, so both groups would have been affected equally by any skew. At VDJ recombination sites, type 1 diabetes patients had fewer insertions and more deleted nucleotides, which implies abnormalities in thymic rearrangement. Naive, central memory and regulatory TCRB repertoires appeared to be more alike among patients than among healthy donors. Sequencing cDNA rather than genomic DNA could over-represent highly expressing activated cells, although activation and CD3 levels did not differ between groups. Type 1 diabetes patients showed a moderate but significant shortening of TCRB CDR3 length in all four CD4+ subsets.

Trimming costs V 8 bases and J 4 bases, and their ends lie 15 bases apart. CDR1 WSHSY and CDR2 SAAADI are derived from the germline V gene. Reading from cysteine to phenylalanine, the CDR3 counts 13 amino acids. Left in the record is the CDR3 DNA by itself, 39 bases read in frame from the first base. All of the isolated RNA was reverse transcribed with the High Capacity cDNA Reverse Transcription Kit, so expressed TCRB transcripts were sequenced. Deep immunoSEQ sequencing was performed on naive, central memory and regulatory T cell samples, with an average of around 3.5 million total reads per sample. After sorted cells were lysed in RLT buffer, RNA was extracted with DNase-treated RNeasy Micro or Mini kits, with the choice depending on cell number. Each cell subset was processed on its own to prevent cross-contamination, while patient and healthy donor samples were processed together. TCRB sequences were amplified from cDNA with the immunoSEQ multiplex PCR, producing 87-bp fragments spanning the CDR3 region. Sequencing of the amplicons was done on the Illumina HiSeq platform. The authors' pipeline ran thus. Synthetic template baselines were used to correct PCR bias computationally, reads within Hamming distance 2 were collapsed, and singletons that could not be merged were discarded. By aligning reads against IMGT, V, D and J genes, CDR3 length, and insertions or deletions at six rearrangement sites were assigned. Within each subset, clonotype counts were normalized to the number of sorted cells before true diversity and Gini coefficients were calculated with the tcR R package. The overlap coefficient, calculated on TCRB nucleotide sequences, was used to quantify repertoire sharing. Out-of-frame TCRB sequences from naive cells were analyzed to stand in for the pre-selection repertoire. TCRdb obtained this table from immuneACCESS and retained in-frame rearrangements with V and J assigned. These tables miss some clones; where compared with another copy, unresolved V genes account for less than half of the shortfall, and the remainder is unexplained. V, J and clone size are those of that table, while D and trimming were read from the DNA. Counted in this sample were hundreds of thousands of clones; about 14% of them appeared once. The ten largest clones represent less than 0.04% of the sample.

The sample taken for sequencing was naive CD4+ T cells from blood. This specimen's cell subset or site label, interpreted: true naive CD4+ T cells. This chain joins TRBV10-2 to TRBJ2-7; the D gene assignment is ambiguous. This TCR was recovered from a man aged 18 to 30 with type 1 diabetes. The nucleotides read TGCGCCAGCCGGGCCGGGCCCGGATACGAGCAGTACTTC. Its amino acids are CASRAGPGYEQYF.